This T cell receptor (beta chain) is from a study of blood T cells in healthy people across ages. Study-level findings and limits: Long-lived and aged donors differed, with more naive CD4+ cells and higher diversity in the long-lived.

This clonotype was detected many times. Its antigen is not identified. Investigators took about 9.4 milliliters of peripheral blood from every donor. For the second PCR, which ran for about 6 to 12 cycles, a sample-barcoded 5' primer and a J-beta primer mix were used. TCRdb re-called the 5' RACE reads through MiXCR, storing one row per CDR3 protein. Of approximately 790,000 distinct CDR3 sequences listed, roughly 60% are singletons. CDR1 and CDR2 from the germline V gene are DFQATT and SNEGSKA (reference sequence). J lost 2 bases, V lost 4 bases, and 2 bases had no gene match. CDR3 length: 14 residues.

The sample taken for sequencing was blood. The chain couples TRBV20-1 to TRBJ2-7, with 13 bases aligning to TRBD2. This clonotype was obtained from a man aged 25-40 years in good health. The CDR3 loop reads CSATGTSGTYEQYF. The DNA of the CDR3 is TGCAGTGCTACCGGGACTAGCGGGACCTACGAGCAGTACTTC.